Presented here are 16 T cell receptor beta chains from one specimen sequenced in a study of T cell responses to AZD1222 COVID-19 vaccine. Clones were read by immunoSEQ multiplex PCR, and TCRdb kept only the in-frame ones, dropping some. The data contain roughly 140,000 clones, around 85% of them singletons. The starting material was peripheral blood, obtained after recovery from COVID-19. The receptors here all came from an adult who had recovered from COVID-19.

The rearrangement links TRBV19 to TRBJ2-3; TRBD2 agrees at 11 bases. The CDR3 contains 16 residues. Trimming took 7 bases from V and 3 from J; bases not matched to a gene: 9. Germline CDR1 is LNHDA and CDR2 is SQIVND (reference sequence). The DNA for the CDR3 is TGTGCCAGTACCTTAGCGGGAGGGGTTAATACAGATACGCAGTATTTT. It codes for CASTLAGGVNTDTQYF.

The chain is built from TRBV28 and TRBJ1-2, with 7 bases lining up with TRBD1. The CDR3 consists of 16 residues. The germline gives CDR1 MDHEN, CDR2 SYDVKM. V trimming: 7 bases; J trimming: 0 bases; junction bases outside the gene matches: 11. CDR3: CASKGSGGGANYGYTF. CDR3 DNA sequence: TGTGCCAGCAAAGGGTCAGGGGGGGGAGCTAACTATGGCTACACCTTC.

The V and J genes are TRBV6-4 and TRBJ2-7; unclear D gene. The CDR3 sequence is 14 residues long. The germline gives CDR1 MRHNA, CDR2 SNTAGT. V was cut by 0 bases and J by 1 base, with 7 bases left in between. Written as DNA, the CDR3 is TGTGCCAGCAGTGACTCGAACCGGTCCTACGAGCAGTACTTC. Its translation is CASSDSNRSYEQYF.

The chain employs TRBV19 and TRBJ2-3, with 7 bases aligning to TRBD1. The CDR3 totals 17 residues. CDR1 is LNHDA, CDR2 SQIVND, per germline (reference sequence). The ends lost 5 bases at V and 2 bases at J; junction bases unmatched: 13. The CDR3 DNA is TGTGCCAGTAGTGCCCTCTCCGGGACAGTCAACACAGATACGCAGTATTTT. It yields the protein CASSALSGTVNTDTQYF.

This chain links TRBV7-6 with TRBJ2-7; maybe TRBD1 (6 bases). Trimming removed 6 bases from V and 7 bases from J, with 16 bases in between. This CDR3 contains 13 residues. CDR1 and CDR2 (germline): SGHVS, FNYEAQ. Here the CDR3 DNA reads TGTGCCAGCAGTTCGGGACACCCCTCAGAGCAGTACTTC. The encoded protein is CASSSGHPSEQYF.

V is TRBV5-1 and J is TRBJ1-3, with D possibly matching TRBD1 (5 bases). CDR3 size: 16 residues. The germline gives CDR1 SGHRS, CDR2 YFSETQ. V was clipped by 0 bases and J by 2 bases, with 12 bases between them. The CDR3 bases are TGCGCCAGCAGCTTGGGGGGGACGTCCCCTGGAAACACCATATATTTT. Translating gives CASSLGGTSPGNTIYF. The full variable domain, with the rest looked up from reference TRBV5-1 and TRBJ1-3, is KAGVTQTPRYLIKTRGQQVTLSCSPISGHRSVSWYQQTPGQGLQFLFEYFSETQRNKGNFPGRFSGRQFSNSRSEMNVSTLELGDSALYLCASSLGGTSPGNTIYFGEGSWLTVV.

This rearrangement joins TRBV6-5 to TRBJ2-7; D is unresolved. Germline V gene data show CDR1 as MNHEY and CDR2 as SVGAGI. Trimming left V 0 bases short and J 2 bases short, with 14 bases between. CDR3 length: 16 residues. CDR3 bases: TGTGCCAGCAGTTACTCTGAGGTAGCTGTTGCCTACGAGCAGTACTTC. It specifies CASSYSEVAVAYEQYF.

This sequence joins TRBV18 and TRBJ1-1, with D perhaps TRBD1 (5 bases). Trimming cost V 5 bases and J 0 bases, with 22 bases left between them. Germline CDR1 is KGHSH and CDR2 is LQKENI. The CDR3 is 18 amino acids. The CDR3 coding sequence is TGTGCCAGCTCATCCGCGGGGACCCATTCCCGCATGAACACTGAAGCTTTCTTT. Encoded protein: CASSSAGTHSRMNTEAFF.

This rearrangement joins TRBV5-6 to TRBJ2-1; 7 bases align to TRBD2. V lost 4 bases and J lost 15; bases outside the gene matches: 13. CDR3 length: 13 residues. Per the germline V gene, CDR1 is SGHDT and CDR2 is YYEEEE. CDR3: CASSRGSARELFF. CDR3 bases: TGTGCCAGCAGCCGCGGTTCGGCGCGGGAGTTGTTCTTC.

The chain uses TRBV6-2 or TRBV6-3 and TRBJ2-7; D gene unclear. The CDR3 length is 15 residues. Trimming took off 0 bases at V and 4 bases at J, with 13 bases between the two ends. The V gene's germline CDR1 is MNHEY and CDR2 SVGEGT. The CDR3 sequence is CASSYSPPEAYEQYF. CDR3 nucleotide sequence: TGTGCCAGCAGTTACTCTCCCCCCGAAGCTTACGAGCAGTACTTC.

This chain links TRBV11-3 with TRBJ1-1; TRBD1 is a possible D gene (5 bases). The germline V and J ends were trimmed by 3 bases and 1 base, with 9 bases remaining between them. The CDR3 is made up of 14 amino acids. Germline V lookup: CDR1 SGHNT, CDR2 YENEEA. Here the CDR3 DNA reads TGTGCCAGCAGCTTGGGACGGGCGAACACTGAAGCTTTCTTT. It specifies CASSLGRANTEAFF.

This chain joins TRBV18 and TRBJ1-1; D unresolved. The CDR3 is 14 residues long. The V gene's germline CDR1 is KGHSH and CDR2 LQKENI. Trimming removed 3 bases at V and 5 bases at J, with 13 bases between. In DNA, the CDR3 is TGTGCCAGCTCACCTTTGACTGAGGAAACTGAAGCTTTCTTT. Translating it yields CASSPLTEETEAFF.

The rearrangement joins TRBV28 to TRBJ2-3, with TRBD2 matching over 9 bases. CDR1 and CDR2 (germline): MDHEN, SYDVKM. This CDR3 comprises 15 residues. V was clipped by 2 bases and J by 2 bases; unmatched bases: 2. The CDR3 is CASSLAGGHTDTQYF. The CDR3 DNA reads TGTGCCAGCAGTTTAGCGGGAGGGCACACAGATACGCAGTATTTT. The whole variable domain, remainder taken from reference TRBV28 and TRBJ2-3, is DVKVTQSSRYLVKRTGEKVFLECVQDMDHENMFWYRQDPGLGLRLIYFSYDVKMKEKGDIPEGYSVSREKKERFSLILESASTNQTSMYLCASSLAGGHTDTQYFGPGTRLTVL.

This chain joins TRBV12-5 and TRBJ2-1; D may be TRBD1 (6 bases). CDR1 and CDR2 from the germline V gene are LGHNT and FRNRAP. Deletions cut 5 bases from V and 9 bases from J, with 11 bases between. This CDR3 has 12 residues. CDR3 protein: CASGLNRAEQFF. CDR3 sequence (DNA): TGTGCTAGTGGTCTAAACAGGGCTGAGCAGTTCTTC. The full variable domain, rest sourced from reference TRBV12-5 and TRBJ2-1, is DARVTQTPRHKVTEMGQEVTMRCQPILGHNTVFWYRQTMMQGLELLAYFRNRAPLDDSGMPKDRFSAEMPDATLATLKIQPSEPRDSAVYFCASGLNRAEQFFGPGTRLTVL.

This chain uses TRBV10-3 with TRBJ2-5; D not certain. Germline CDR1 ENHRY, CDR2 SYGVKD. The V and J ends lost 0 bases and 0 bases respectively, with 8 bases between them. CDR3 size: 15 residues. This chain's CDR3 is CAISESNGYQETQYF. CDR3 DNA: TGTGCCATCAGTGAGTCGAACGGGTACCAAGAGACCCAGTACTTC.

The CDR3 DNA follows: TGTGCCAGCAGCTTATACTTATCGACGGGGATCGGCTACACCTTC. It codes for CASSLYLSTGIGYTF. This chain joins TRBV7-3 and TRBJ1-2; D ambiguous. The ends were cut back, 2 bases at V and 8 bases at J, with 18 bases in the middle. The CDR3 extends over 15 amino acids. Looked up from germline, CDR1 is SGHTA and CDR2 is FQGTGA.